Listed here are 18 T cell receptor beta chains from one sample, sequenced in a study of PD-L1 blockade in urothelial cancer. The time point was: peripheral blood 6 weeks after treatment start. Sequenced by immunoSEQ multiplex PCR; TCRdb stores in-frame clones only, minus some. The sample yields around 49,000 clones, 88% seen once. This specimen was PBMCs, taken around atezolizumab (anti-PD-L1) treatment. The receptors were sampled from a man aged 55 to 69 with urothelial cancer.

The chain carries TRBV18 and TRBJ2-4; 10 positions match TRBD1. V shed 4 bases and J 2 bases; nucleotides not matched to a gene: 2. This CDR3 has 15 residues. Germline values: CDR1 KGHSH, CDR2 LQKENI. The CDR3 here is CASSLGQGTKNIQYF. DNA for the CDR3: TGTGCCAGCTCACTGGGACAGGGGACCAAAAACATTCAGTACTTC.

The V and J genes are TRBV9 and TRBJ2-1, with 7 positions matching TRBD2. There are 15 residues in the CDR3. V lost 0 bases and J lost 9; bases outside the gene matches: 9. In germline, CDR1 is SGDLS, CDR2 YYNGEE. CDR3 nucleotide sequence: TGTGCCAGCAGCGTAGTTGGAACAACTAGCGTTGAGCAGTTCTTC. This codes for CASSVVGTTSVEQFF.

The V call is TRBV27, the J call TRBJ2-4; weak D call: TRBD1 (6 bases). The V end lost 4 bases, the J end lost 6 bases, and 16 bases lay between the germline ends. The CDR3 consists of 15 residues. The V gene's germline CDR1 is MNHEY and CDR2 SMNVEV (reference sequence). The CDR3 DNA follows: TGTGCCAGCAGTTCCTCAGGGTTAGGGGGAAACATTCAGTACTTC. Its translation: CASSSSGLGGNIQYF.

V gene TRBV7-2 combines with J gene TRBJ2-6, with TRBD2 matching over 9 bases. Germline V CDR1 and CDR2: SGHTA, FQGNSA. Losses at the gene ends were 2 bases for V and 0 bases for J; bases not matched to a gene: 8. The CDR3 has 19 amino acids. The DNA of the CDR3 is TGTGCCAGCAGCTTACCTCGAGGAGCGGGGGGCTCTGGGGCCAACGTCCTGACTTTC. This gives the protein CASSLPRGAGGSGANVLTF.

This chain joins TRBV19 and TRBJ2-1; 8 bases fit TRBD2. The CDR3 extends over 15 amino acids. Germline loops: CDR1 LNHDA, CDR2 SQIVND (reference sequence). V lost 5 bases and J lost 3; bases outside the gene matches: 6. The DNA of the CDR3 is TGTGCCAGTAGTCCAGGACTAGCCCACTACAATGAGCAGTTCTTC. Translated, it gives CASSPGLAHYNEQFF.

This chain uses TRBV7-2 with TRBJ2-3; TRBD1 agrees at 7 bases. The germline CDR1 and CDR2 sequences are SGHTA and FQGNSA. The V segment lost 5 bases and the J segment 4 bases; nucleotides outside the gene matches: 9. The CDR3 extends over 15 amino acids. The CDR3 reads CASSPDRVGADTQYF. In DNA form, the CDR3 reads TGTGCCAGCAGCCCTGACAGGGTGGGAGCAGATACGCAGTATTTT.

The chain carries TRBV7-3 and TRBJ1-1; a weak D match, TRBD1 (6 bases). Germline V gives CDR1 SGHTA, CDR2 FQGTGA. V was clipped by 3 bases and J by 2 bases, with 7 bases between them. CDR3 length: 13 amino acids. CDR3 nucleotides: TGTGCCAGCAGCTTGGACAGCAACACTGAAGCTTTCTTT. Translating it yields CASSLDSNTEAFF.

This chain links TRBV7-8 with TRBJ1-4, with unresolved D. V dropped 4 bases and J dropped 0 bases, with 12 bases sitting between them. The CDR3 consists of 16 residues. Germline-derived CDR1 and CDR2 are SGHVS and FQNEAQ. This CDR3 reads CASSSRVLSTNEKLFF. CDR3 bases: TGTGCCAGCAGCTCCCGCGTCCTATCAACTAATGAAAAACTGTTTTTT.

The genes are TRBV6-1 and TRBJ1-2; 8 nucleotides line up with TRBD1. CDR3 length equals 16 residues. With V trimmed by 4 bases and J by 4 bases, 11 bases remained unmatched. Germline CDR1 is MNHNS and CDR2 is SASEGT. The CDR3 DNA reads TGTGCCAGCAGTGCCCCGGGACAGGCCACAGGCTATGGCTACACCTTC. Protein: CASSAPGQATGYGYTF.

This rearrangement joins TRBV6-5 to TRBJ2-1; 8 bases match TRBD2. The germline CDR1 and CDR2 sequences are MNHEY and SVGAGI. J lost 10 bases, V lost 2 bases, and 13 bases had no gene match. The CDR3 is 16 residues long. The CDR3 nucleotides are TGTGCCAGCAGTTACGAGAGCGGGAGCGCCTATCGCGAGCAGTTCTTC. It translates to CASSYESGSAYREQFF.

The rearrangement links TRBV7-9 to TRBJ1-3; 9 bases line up with TRBD1. CDR3 length equals 14 residues. Germline V gives CDR1 SEHNR, CDR2 FQNEAQ (reference sequence). V lost 5 bases, J lost 6 bases, and 5 bases stayed unmatched. Here the CDR3 reads CASSHRDRENTIYF. CDR3 sequence (DNA): TGTGCCAGCAGCCATAGGGACAGGGAAAACACCATATATTTT.

This clone showed up just a few times. The chain joins TRBV5-1 to TRBJ1-3; 9 positions agree with TRBD1. Germline values: CDR1 SGHRS, CDR2 YFSETQ. The CDR3 length is 17 residues. With V trimmed by 3 bases and J by 1 base, 8 bases remained unmatched. The CDR3 bases are TGCGCCAGCAGCTCAACCAGGACAGGGGCATCTGGAAACACCATATATTTT. The encoded protein is CASSSTRTGASGNTIYF.

The rearrangement links TRBV11-2 to TRBJ2-3; 9 nucleotides line up with TRBD2. V was pared by 9 bases and J by 3 bases, with 7 bases of the junction left unmatched. CDR3 size: 14 residues. CDR1 SGHAT and CDR2 FQNNGV come from the germline V gene. DNA of the CDR3: TGTGCCAGTCGGGCGGGGGGGCGAACAGATACGCAGTATTTT. Protein sequence: CASRAGGRTDTQYF.

The chain employs TRBV11-2 and TRBJ2-6; possibly TRBD2 for D (6 bases). V was pared by 5 bases and J by 2 bases, with 10 bases between. The CDR3 consists of 15 residues. The germline V gene has CDR1 SGHAT and CDR2 FQNNGV. CDR3 region: CASSRSGAGANVLTF. CDR3 bases: TGTGCCAGCAGCCGCTCGGGGGCTGGGGCCAACGTCCTGACTTTC.

The chain combines TRBV6-1 with TRBJ2-2; D is perhaps TRBD1 (5 bases). The CDR3 is made up of 15 amino acids. The germline CDR1 and CDR2 sequences are MNHNS and SASEGT. Trimming removed 10 bases from V and 6 bases from J, with 21 bases in between. The CDR3 DNA is TGTGCCATTTCTCCGGTCAGGGTATTACCCGGGGAGCTGTTTTTT. Protein sequence: CAISPVRVLPGELFF.

The chain combines TRBV5-6 with TRBJ2-1, with a tentative D call TRBD2 (5 bases). Trimming pared 0 bases from V and 6 bases from J, leaving 13 bases between. This CDR3 spans 15 amino acids. CDR1 is SGHDT and CDR2 is YYEEEE in the germline V gene. Here the CDR3 reads CASSLGVGRGNEQFF. CDR3 nucleotides: TGTGCCAGCAGCTTGGGCGTCGGACGGGGCAATGAGCAGTTCTTC.

This chain links TRBV7-9 with TRBJ1-5; TRBD1 might be the D (6 bases). The CDR3 length is 14 residues. The germline V gene encodes CDR1 SEHNR and CDR2 FQNEAQ (reference sequence). The ends were cut back, 0 bases at V and 7 bases at J, with 10 bases in the middle. Here the CDR3 reads CASSLARQGQPQHF. The CDR3, as DNA: TGTGCCAGCAGCTTAGCTCGCCAGGGGCAGCCCCAGCATTTT.

V and J are TRBV5-1 and TRBJ2-7; 9 bases are shared with TRBD1. Germline loops: CDR1 SGHRS, CDR2 YFSETQ. V was clipped by 4 bases and J by 5 bases; unmatched bases: 16. The CDR3 totals 17 residues. The DNA for the CDR3 is TGCGCCAGCAGCGATATCTTGGGTCGGACAGGGGTTCACGAGCAGTACTTC. It is translated as CASSDILGRTGVHEQYF.